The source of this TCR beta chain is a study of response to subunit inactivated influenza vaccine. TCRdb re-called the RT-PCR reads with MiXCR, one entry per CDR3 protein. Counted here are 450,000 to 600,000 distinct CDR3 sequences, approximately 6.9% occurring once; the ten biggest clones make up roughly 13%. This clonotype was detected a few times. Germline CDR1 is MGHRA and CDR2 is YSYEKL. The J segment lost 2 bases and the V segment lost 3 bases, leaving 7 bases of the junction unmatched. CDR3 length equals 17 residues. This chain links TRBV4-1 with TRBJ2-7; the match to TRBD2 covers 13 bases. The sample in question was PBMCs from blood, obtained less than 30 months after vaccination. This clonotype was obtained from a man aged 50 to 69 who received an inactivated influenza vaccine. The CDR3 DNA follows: TGCGCCAGCAGCCAGAGGGGACTAGCGGGACCCCCCTACGAGCAGTACTTC. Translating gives CASSQRGLAGPPYEQYF.